The 23 T cell receptor beta chains in this list originate from one sample, sequenced in a study of CXCR3-negative and CXCR3-positive naive CD8 T cells. Study outcomes and limitations: When CXCR3-positive naive cells were set against CXCR3-negative naive cells, the former had more hydrophobic TRB CDR3s.

Carrying UMI labels, the TRB cDNA libraries were prepared through 5' RACE. One entry per CDR3 protein, without DNA, is what TCRdb gives after re-calling the 5' RACE reads. Its clone listing holds tens of thousands of distinct CDR3 sequences. For these TCRs, the target antigens are not known. The material sequenced was naive CXCR3+ CD8+ T cells from blood. Subset indicated: CD45RO-CCR7+CD27+CD95- naive CD8+ T cells expressing CXCR3 (TNR3+). The receptor set was obtained from a human donor in good health. Some clones in this sample may be carry-over from other donors' samples.

This chain connects TRBV4-3 to TRBJ2-1; TCRdb's D gene call, TRBD2, goes unchecked for lack of DNA. The germline gives CDR1 LGHNA, CDR2 YSLEER. CDR3 size: 15 residues. CDR3 protein: CASSQDSGGYNEQFF.

The V and J genes are TRBV12-3 or TRBV12-4 and TRBJ2-6; TCRdb calls TRBD1, which cannot be checked without DNA. This CDR3 region has 17 residues. CDR3 in amino acids: CASSLRDIGSGANVLTF.

The rearrangement joins TRBV28 to TRBJ1-5. CDR1 is MDHEN, CDR2 SYDVKM, per germline. CDR3 length equals 14 residues. The CDR3: CASSLGGLYLPQHF. The complete variable domain, with remaining parts taken from reference TRBV28 and TRBJ1-5, reads DVKVTQSSRYLVKRTGEKVFLECVQDMDHENMFWYRQDPGLGLRLIYFSYDVKMKEKGDIPEGYSVSREKKERFSLILESASTNQTSMYLCASSLGGLYLPQHFGDGTRLSIL.

This sequence joins TRBV29-1 and TRBJ2-7. This CDR3 has 13 residues. Germline CDR1 reads SQVTM; CDR2 reads ANQGSEA. The CDR3 loop is CSVVDGASYEQYF.

The rearrangement links TRBV5-4 to TRBJ2-2; TCRdb gives TRBD1 as the D gene, but with no DNA this cannot be confirmed. The germline V gene has CDR1 SGHNT and CDR2 YYREEE (reference sequence). This CDR3 is 14 amino acids long. CDR3: CASSPGQATGELFF.

This chain joins TRBV7-9 and TRBJ2-3; TCRdb's assignment of TRBD1 cannot be checked, as there is no DNA. Germline V lookup: CDR1 SEHNR, CDR2 FQNEAQ (reference sequence). The CDR3 has 12 amino acids. This CDR3 reads CASSSSPPTEGF.

The chain combines TRBV4-1 with TRBJ2-7; TCRdb's D gene call, TRBD1, goes unchecked for lack of DNA. The CDR3 sequence is 13 residues long. Germline V lookup: CDR1 MGHRA, CDR2 YSYEKL. CDR3 residues: CASSQLGGDEQYF.

The rearrangement joins TRBV11-3 to TRBJ2-5. Germline CDR1 and CDR2: SGHNT and YENEEA. The CDR3 spans 13 residues. The CDR3: CASSLDSTETQYF.

The chain has TRBV7-9 and TRBJ2-1. Looked up from germline, CDR1 is SEHNR and CDR2 is FQNEAQ (reference sequence). The CDR3 is made up of 14 amino acids. CDR3 residues: CASSSGPIYNEQFF.

The CDR3 protein is CASSPTVTGELFF. This sequence joins TRBV5-1 and TRBJ2-2. CDR3 length: 13 amino acids. From germline, CDR1 is SGHRS and CDR2 YFSETQ.

This chain joins TRBV7-9 and TRBJ2-7. The CDR3 extends over 12 amino acids. Germline loops: CDR1 SEHNR, CDR2 FQNEAQ (reference sequence). The CDR3 protein is CASSLVDYEQYF.

This chain uses TRBV29-1 with TRBJ2-7; checking the TCRdb D call of TRBD1 is not possible without DNA. Germline CDR1 and CDR2: SQVTM and ANQGSEA. The CDR3 is 12 amino acids. The CDR3 protein is CSVSGGLDEQYF.

This chain uses TRBV28 with TRBJ2-1; TCRdb proposes TRBD2, but this gene call is untestable without DNA. CDR3 length: 16 residues. CDR1 is MDHEN, CDR2 SYDVKM, per germline. The CDR3 protein is CASSPLPSLESDEQFF.

V is TRBV6-4 and J is TRBJ2-1. This CDR3 region has 16 residues. Germline V gives CDR1 MRHNA, CDR2 SNTAGT. This CDR3 is CASSDSRKSSYNEQFF.

The J gene is TRBJ2-2, the V gene TRBV27. The length of the CDR3 is 14 residues. Germline values: CDR1 MNHEY, CDR2 SMNVEV (reference sequence). CDR3 residues: CASSFREGTGELFF.

V usage is TRBV6-2 or TRBV6-3 and J usage is TRBJ2-1; the D call from TCRdb, TRBD2, cannot be confirmed without DNA. The CDR3 runs 13 residues. CDR1 and CDR2 from the germline V gene are MNHEY and SVGEGT. The CDR3: CASSHGGGNEQFF.

This chain connects TRBV15 to TRBJ1-2; the D call from TCRdb, TRBD1, cannot be confirmed without DNA. This CDR3 is built from 15 residues. Germline V gene data show CDR1 as LNHNV and CDR2 as YYDKDF (reference sequence). This CDR3 is CATSRPGQDLYGYTF.

The genes are TRBV4-2 and TRBJ2-3; TCRdb indicates TRBD2, and absent DNA this call remains unverified. This CDR3 has 15 amino acids. CDR1 and CDR2 from the germline V gene are LGHNA and YNFKEQ. CDR3: CASSQDLEGSNTQYF.

This chain joins TRBV29-1 and TRBJ2-7; TCRdb reports TRBD1, a call that lacks DNA to check it against. The germline V gene encodes CDR1 SQVTM and CDR2 ANQGSEA. This CDR3 comprises 13 residues. The CDR3 loop is CSGTGGNTYEQYF.

This chain connects TRBV7-6 to TRBJ1-1; TCRdb designates TRBD1, a call that cannot be tested without DNA. Germline CDR1 reads SGHVS; CDR2 reads FNYEAQ. This CDR3 spans 17 amino acids. The CDR3 spells CASSLNRGRVKNTEAFF.

The chain joins TRBV25-1 to TRBJ2-7. CDR3 size: 13 residues. In germline, CDR1 is MGHDK, CDR2 SYGVNS. The CDR3 reads CASSETFSYEQYF.

The V gene is TRBV23-1, the J gene TRBJ1-6. TRBV23-1 counts as an open reading frame of uncertain function. The CDR3 has 18 amino acids. The CDR3 sequence: CASSQTNRLKPDNSPLHF.

This chain links TRBV7-8 with TRBJ2-7. The CDR3 totals 13 residues. Per germline, CDR1 SGHVS and CDR2 FQNEAQ. The CDR3 loop is CASSLEPVYEQYF.